The 15 T cell receptor beta chains in this list originate from one sample, sequenced in a study of blood T cell repertoires in COVID-19 (dated by TCRdb to the early 2020s). The library was prepared using the immunoSEQ multiplex PCR assay. Held by TCRdb, this immuneACCESS table contains in-frame sequences only and omits some clones. Under half of the omission traces to an unresolved V gene where checked; the cause of the rest is unknown. The sample has over 150,000 clones on record, roughly 80% of them singletons. 2% to 2.5% of the sample is held by the ten biggest clonotypes. The sequenced sample consisted of peripheral blood. These receptors came from an elderly woman with acute or convalescent COVID-19.

This sequence joins TRBV7-9 and TRBJ2-1, with 7 bases fitting TRBD2. The germline V gene has CDR1 SEHNR and CDR2 FQNEAQ (reference sequence). The CDR3 sequence is 14 residues long. Losses at the gene ends were 5 bases for V and 5 bases for J; bases not matched to a gene: 6. The CDR3 bases are TGTGCCAGCAGCCGGGACGGGGGGAACAATGAGCAGTTCTTC. Translation gives CASSRDGGNNEQFF.

The rearrangement uses TRBV7-3 and TRBJ2-3, with unresolved D. The CDR3 is 13 amino acids. Germline CDR1 SGHTA, CDR2 FQGTGA. Trimming left V 6 bases short and J 6 bases short, with 13 bases between. This CDR3 is CASSFFPQDTQYF. CDR3 nucleotides: TGTGCCAGCAGTTTCTTTCCCCAGGATACGCAGTATTTT. Full variable domain (rest looked up from reference TRBV7-3 and TRBJ2-3): GAGVSQTPSNKVTEKGKYVELRCDPISGHTALYWYRQSLGQGPEFLIYFQGTGAADDSGLPNDRFFAVRPEGSVSTLKIQRTERGDSAVYLCASSFFPQDTQYFGPGTRLTVL.

This rearrangement joins TRBV7-2 to TRBJ2-4; TRBD2 agrees at 11 bases. The CDR3 is made up of 14 amino acids. Germline V gene data show CDR1 as SGHTA and CDR2 as FQGNSA. The V segment lost 5 bases and the J segment 6 bases; nucleotides outside the gene matches: 3. The CDR3 coding sequence is TGTGCCAGCAGCCTTAGCGGGGGGGCAAACATTCAGTACTTC. It encodes CASSLSGGANIQYF.

CDR3 sequence reads: CASSSTGTPAYEQYF. In nucleotides, the CDR3 is TGTGCCAGCAGTTCGACCGGGACTCCAGCCTACGAGCAGTACTTC. V usage is TRBV6-6 and J usage is TRBJ2-7; TRBD2 might be the D (6 bases). The CDR3 sequence is 15 residues long. In germline, CDR1 is MNHNY, CDR2 SVGAGI (reference sequence). Trimming left V 4 bases short and J 2 bases short, with 15 bases between.

The V gene is TRBV5-6, the J gene TRBJ2-7, with 7 bases lining up with TRBD2. Germline loops: CDR1 SGHDT, CDR2 YYEEEE. The junction had 20 bases not matched to a gene; V was cut back by 0 bases and J by 5 bases. The CDR3 sequence is 19 residues long. The CDR3 spells CASSLARGGSRARRNEQYF. DNA of the CDR3: TGTGCCAGCAGCTTGGCCAGAGGCGGGAGTAGAGCCCGTCGGAACGAGCAGTACTTC.

The V call is TRBV15, the J call TRBJ2-3; 8 nucleotides line up with TRBD1. The CDR3 contains 13 residues. The germline V gene has CDR1 LNHNV and CDR2 YYDKDF (reference sequence). V shed 6 bases, J shed 1 base, and the junction held 0 bases outside the gene matches. The CDR3 loop is CATRDRGTDTQYF. The CDR3 nucleotides read TGTGCCACCAGGGACAGGGGCACAGATACGCAGTATTTT.

The chain joins TRBV7-2 to TRBJ1-2; D unresolved. The CDR3 sequence is 14 residues long. V was clipped by 5 bases and J by 2 bases, with 12 bases between them. Germline V gene data show CDR1 as SGHTA and CDR2 as FQGNSA. The CDR3 DNA is TGTGCCAGCAGCCCGAGTTCCCTGAACTATGGCTACACCTTC. Translated, it gives CASSPSSLNYGYTF.

V and J are TRBV24-1 and TRBJ1-2; the D gene is possibly TRBD1 (5 bases). The CDR3 contains 13 residues. Germline CDR1 is KGHDR and CDR2 is SFDVKD. With 2 bases removed from V and 4 bases from J, the gap between germline ends came to 7 bases. The CDR3 DNA sequence: TGTGCCACCAGTGATTCAGGGATCTATGGCTACACCTTC. It codes for CATSDSGIYGYTF.

The rearrangement uses TRBV18 and TRBJ2-3, with D hard to call. The CDR3 totals 14 residues. The germline CDR1 and CDR2 sequences are KGHSH and LQKENI. Trimming left V 3 bases short and J 1 base short, with 8 bases between. CDR3 coding DNA: TGTGCCAGCTCACCGCGATTCCGCACAGATACGCAGTATTTT. Translation gives CASSPRFRTDTQYF.

The J gene is TRBJ1-4, the V gene TRBV19; a possible D gene is TRBD1 (6 bases). Between the trimmed V and J ends, which lost 5 bases and 8 bases, there was a span of 12 bases. This CDR3 spans 13 amino acids. Germline loops: CDR1 LNHDA, CDR2 SQIVND (reference sequence). This CDR3 is CASSGTGLEKLFF. The DNA of the CDR3 is TGTGCCAGTAGTGGAACAGGGTTGGAAAAACTGTTTTTT.

This sequence joins TRBV7-2 and TRBJ2-7; 8 bases line up with TRBD2. J lost 0 bases, V lost 5 bases, and 9 bases had no gene match. The CDR3 runs to 16 residues. Germline V gives CDR1 SGHTA, CDR2 FQGNSA. The CDR3 DNA follows: TGTGCCAGCAGCATCTCCGCGGGAGGTCTCTCCTACGAGCAGTACTTC. This codes for CASSISAGGLSYEQYF.

This clone has just one count. The CDR3 DNA reads TGTGCCAGCAGGGGGGAGGGGAACACTGAAGCTTTCTTT. Its protein is CASRGEGNTEAFF. J is TRBJ1-1 and V is TRBV7-3; possibly TRBD1 for D (5 bases). CDR3 length: 13 amino acids. The germline V gene has CDR1 SGHTA and CDR2 FQGTGA. V lost 6 bases and J 1 base, leaving 9 bases between the germline ends.

The rearrangement links TRBV25-1 to TRBJ1-3; D ambiguous. CDR1 is MGHDK, CDR2 SYGVNS, per germline. The CDR3 runs to 15 residues. The V end was cut by 4 bases, the J end by 0 bases, with 10 bases between. CDR3 sequence (DNA): TGTGCCAGCAGTGCACAGCAGAGCTCTGGAAACACCATATATTTT. Protein: CASSAQQSSGNTIYF.

The chain carries TRBV12-3 or TRBV12-4 and TRBJ2-1, with TRBD2 identical over 7 bases. V was pared by 7 bases and J by 8 bases, with 8 bases of the junction left unmatched. The CDR3 totals 13 residues. The CDR3: CASTPGGVHEQFF. Here the CDR3 DNA reads TGTGCCAGCACCCCGGGGGGAGTACATGAGCAGTTCTTC.

This clone was detected only a few times. Written as DNA, the CDR3 is TGCGCCAGCAGCTTGGCGGGCAGGGGGAATTTAGGCTCCTACACCTTC. It is translated as CASSLAGRGNLGSYTF. The chain couples TRBV5-1 to TRBJ1-2; the match to TRBD1 covers 7 bases. CDR3 length: 16 amino acids. CDR1 is SGHRS, CDR2 YFSETQ, per germline. V shed 0 bases, J shed 10 bases, and the junction held 15 bases outside the gene matches.